Listed below are T cell receptor beta chains from one sample, sequenced in a study of OX40 agonist ivuxolimab in advanced cancers. The method was immunoSEQ multiplex PCR; TCRdb's version includes in-frame clones alone and lacks a portion of them. The table has about 83,000 clones, 80% to 90% seen once. The sequencing used CD4+ or CD8+ T cells sorted from blood, collected in a trial of the OX40 agonist ivuxolimab. The source of these receptors is an adult with an advanced solid tumor such as melanoma, head and neck, liver or kidney cancer. Both conserved end residues are part of each CDR3. The order of the fields is D gene, clone size, V gene, J gene, CDR3 DNA, CDR3 protein. D genes are given only for firm matches. Clone size, where shown, is once, few, many, or a class for clones that have expanded.

D gene: NA; clone size: NA; V gene: TRBV19; J gene: TRBJ1-2; CDR3 DNA: TGTGCCAGCCTCCTTGGGAGTTTCTATGGCTACACCTTC; CDR3 protein: CASLLGSFYGYTF
D gene: NA; clone size: NA; V gene: TRBV5-6; J gene: TRBJ2-5; CDR3 DNA: TGTGCCAGCAGCAGGGAATTGAGGGAGACCCAGTACTTC; CDR3 protein: CASSRELRETQYF
D gene: TRBD1; clone size: NA; V gene: TRBV7-2; J gene: TRBJ1-5; CDR3 DNA: TGTGCCAGCAGCTTAGGGACAGGCCCGTATAGCAATCAGCCCCAGCATTTT; CDR3 protein: CASSLGTGPYSNQPQHF
D gene: TRBD2; clone size: few; V gene: TRBV6-5; J gene: TRBJ2-7; CDR3 DNA: TGTGCCAGCAGTTACGGTAGACCCCCGGGGGGGCAGTACTTC; CDR3 protein: CASSYGRPPGGQYF
D gene: NA; clone size: NA; V gene: TRBV19; J gene: TRBJ2-7; CDR3 DNA: TGTGCCAGTAGTATAGGACTTGGCGGGTTCGCCTACGAGCAGTACTTC; CDR3 protein: CASSIGLGGFAYEQYF
D gene: NA; clone size: NA; V gene: TRBV11-2; J gene: TRBJ1-2; CDR3 DNA: TGTGCCAGCAGCCGGACAGAAAGTAACTATGGCTACACCTTC; CDR3 protein: CASSRTESNYGYTF
D gene: NA; clone size: NA; V gene: TRBV6-5; J gene: TRBJ2-1; CDR3 DNA: TGTGCCAGCAGTTACGGGAGGTCACCCCGACGCAATGAGCAGTTCTTC; CDR3 protein: CASSYGRSPRRNEQFF
D gene: NA; clone size: NA; V gene: TRBV5-1; J gene: TRBJ1-1; CDR3 DNA: TGCGCCAGCAGCTTGGAACAGGGAGGGGTAAACACTGAAGCTTTCTTT; CDR3 protein: CASSLEQGGVNTEAFF
D gene: NA; clone size: NA; V gene: TRBV6-1; J gene: TRBJ1-1; CDR3 DNA: TGTGCCAGCAGTGAAGGGGGAATTAGGACTGAAGCTTTCTTT; CDR3 protein: CASSEGGIRTEAFF
D gene: NA; clone size: NA; V gene: TRBV7-7; J gene: TRBJ2-1; CDR3 DNA: TGTGCTAGCAGCTTAGGGTCCCCCCAGTTCTTC; CDR3 protein: CASSLGSPQFF
D gene: TRBD2; clone size: NA; V gene: TRBV19; J gene: TRBJ2-7; CDR3 DNA: TGTGCCAGTAGTTATAGCGGGGAAAGCTCCTACGAGCAGTACTTC; CDR3 protein: CASSYSGESSYEQYF
D gene: NA; clone size: NA; V gene: TRBV30; J gene: TRBJ2-7; CDR3 DNA: TGTGCCTGGGGTTCCTACGAGCAGTACTTC; CDR3 protein: CAWGSYEQYF
D gene: NA; clone size: once; V gene: TRBV11-2; J gene: TRBJ2-7; CDR3 DNA: TGTGCCAGCAGCCGACGGCAGGGGGGGTACGAGCAGTACTTC; CDR3 protein: CASSRRQGGYEQYF
D gene: NA; clone size: few; V gene: TRBV15; J gene: TRBJ2-3; CDR3 DNA: TGTGCCACCAGCAGAGATTGGCGGGATACGCAGTATTTT; CDR3 protein: CATSRDWRDTQYF
D gene: TRBD2; clone size: few; V gene: TRBV30; J gene: TRBJ2-1; CDR3 DNA: TGTGCCTGGGCGGGGGGCGCTTCCTACGGCGATGAGCAGTTCTTC; CDR3 protein: CAWAGGASYGDEQFF
D gene: NA; clone size: NA; V gene: TRBV29-1; J gene: TRBJ1-1; CDR3 DNA: TGCAGCGCATGTGGGCAGGCAAACACTGAAGCTTTCTTT; CDR3 protein: CSACGQANTEAFF
D gene: NA; clone size: NA; V gene: TRBV19; J gene: TRBJ1-6; CDR3 DNA: TGTGCCAGTAGTCCCCCCCAGGGGCCAGGAGGATCACCCCTCCACTTT; CDR3 protein: CASSPPQGPGGSPLHF
D gene: NA; clone size: NA; V gene: TRBV19; J gene: TRBJ1-5; CDR3 DNA: TGTGCCAGTACCATATTTGGGGCGGAGTCTGCCGCTCAGCCCCAGCATTTT; CDR3 protein: CASTIFGAESAAQPQHF
D gene: TRBD2; clone size: NA; V gene: TRBV7-3; J gene: TRBJ2-3; CDR3 DNA: TGTGCCAGCAGCTCGACTAGCGGGGGCGACCACACAGATACGCAGTATTTT; CDR3 protein: CASSSTSGGDHTDTQYF
D gene: TRBD1; clone size: NA; V gene: TRBV5-1; J gene: TRBJ1-2; CDR3 DNA: TGCGCCAGCAGCCTACGGACAGGGTACACCTATGGCTACACCTTC; CDR3 protein: CASSLRTGYTYGYTF
D gene: NA; clone size: NA; V gene: TRBV29-1; J gene: TRBJ1-2; CDR3 DNA: TGCAGCGTTGAAGGTTGGCGCCAGACAACTTCTGGAGGCTACACCTTC; CDR3 protein: CSVEGWRQTTSGGYTF
D gene: NA; clone size: NA; V gene: TRBV9; J gene: TRBJ1-2; CDR3 DNA: TGTGCCAGCAGCCAAACGGAGAACTATGGCTACACCTTC; CDR3 protein: CASSQTENYGYTF
D gene: NA; clone size: once; V gene: TRBV7-9; J gene: TRBJ2-7; CDR3 DNA: TGTGCCAGCAGCTTAGGGGACTCGGGGTCCTACGAGCAGTACTTC; CDR3 protein: CASSLGDSGSYEQYF
D gene: TRBD1; clone size: NA; V gene: TRBV30; J gene: TRBJ2-7; CDR3 DNA: TGTGCCTGCCCCCCCCGACAGGGGACAGACGAGCAGTACTTC; CDR3 protein: CACPPRQGTDEQYF
D gene: TRBD1; clone size: NA; V gene: TRBV29-1; J gene: TRBJ2-7; CDR3 DNA: TGCAGCGTCTCTAGGGACAGCGACTACGAGCAGTACTTC; CDR3 protein: CSVSRDSDYEQYF
D gene: NA; clone size: NA; V gene: TRBV5-6; J gene: TRBJ2-7; CDR3 DNA: TGTGCCAGCAGCTTGGCCGGAGGGCCGCAACTATTTTACGAGCAGTACTTC; CDR3 protein: CASSLAGGPQLFYEQYF
D gene: NA; clone size: NA; V gene: TRBV29-1; J gene: TRBJ2-5; CDR3 DNA: TGCAGCGTCCGGGGCTGGGAGGAGACCCAGTACTTC; CDR3 protein: CSVRGWEETQYF
D gene: TRBD1; clone size: once; V gene: TRBV4-1; J gene: TRBJ1-1; CDR3 DNA: TGCGCCAGCAGCCACCTCGTCCCGGGACAGGGGCAGACTGAAGCTTTCTTT; CDR3 protein: CASSHLVPGQGQTEAFF
D gene: NA; clone size: NA; V gene: TRBV4-1; J gene: TRBJ1-1; CDR3 DNA: TGCGCCAGCAGCCAAAACCGGGCGGTGAACACTGAAGCTTTCTTT; CDR3 protein: CASSQNRAVNTEAFF
D gene: TRBD2; clone size: once; V gene: TRBV2; J gene: TRBJ2-3; CDR3 DNA: TGTGCCAGCAGAAAGGGACTAGCGGACCCCCGAGGTACGCAGTATTTT; CDR3 protein: CASRKGLADPRGTQYF
D gene: NA; clone size: once; V gene: TRBV7-2; J gene: TRBJ2-5; CDR3 DNA: TGTGCCAGCAGCTTAGTGGCAGGGGGGGAGACCCAGTACTTC; CDR3 protein: CASSLVAGGETQYF
D gene: TRBD1; clone size: NA; V gene: TRBV4-2; J gene: TRBJ1-2; CDR3 DNA: TGTGCCAGCAGCCAAGATCTATATGTAGCAGGGGGCTTACAAGATGGCTACACCTTC; CDR3 protein: CASSQDLYVAGGLQDGYTF
D gene: NA; clone size: NA; V gene: TRBV29-1; J gene: TRBJ1-5; CDR3 DNA: TGCAGCGTGGTAACAGGGAATCGCAATCAGCCCCAGCATTTT; CDR3 protein: CSVVTGNRNQPQHF
D gene: TRBD1; clone size: NA; V gene: TRBV6-5; J gene: TRBJ1-2; CDR3 DNA: TGTGCCAGCAGTCGACAGGGTAACGGCTATGGCTACACCTTC; CDR3 protein: CASSRQGNGYGYTF
D gene: NA; clone size: once; V gene: TRBV9; J gene: TRBJ2-3; CDR3 DNA: TGTGCCAGCAGCTCACACAGGGTTACAGATACGCAGTATTTT; CDR3 protein: CASSSHRVTDTQYF
D gene: TRBD1; clone size: NA; V gene: TRBV27; J gene: TRBJ1-5; CDR3 DNA: TGTGCCAGCAGTCGAAGTCAGGGGGCATTGGGCAATCAGCCCCAGCATTTT; CDR3 protein: CASSRSQGALGNQPQHF
D gene: NA; clone size: NA; V gene: TRBV25-1; J gene: TRBJ1-2; CDR3 DNA: TGTGCCAGCAGTGAATCGGATATCTATGGCTACACCTTC; CDR3 protein: CASSESDIYGYTF
D gene: TRBD2; clone size: once; V gene: TRBV7-9; J gene: TRBJ2-1; CDR3 DNA: TGTGCCAGCAGCTTAGGGACTAGTCGCAATGAGCAGTTCTTC; CDR3 protein: CASSLGTSRNEQFF
D gene: NA; clone size: NA; V gene: TRBV7-2; J gene: TRBJ1-5; CDR3 DNA: TGTGCCAGCAGCTCCCGGTCTGGGGGAGACAATCAGCCCCAGCATTTT; CDR3 protein: CASSSRSGGDNQPQHF
D gene: NA; clone size: NA; V gene: TRBV11-1; J gene: TRBJ2-2; CDR3 DNA: TGTGCCAGCAGCTTAGAGGGGACCAACACCGGGGAGCTGTTTTTT; CDR3 protein: CASSLEGTNTGELFF
D gene: NA; clone size: few; V gene: TRBV11-2; J gene: TRBJ2-2; CDR3 DNA: TGTGCCAGCAGCTTAGGTACCTGGGATAGGGACACCGGGGAGCTGTTTTTT; CDR3 protein: CASSLGTWDRDTGELFF
D gene: NA; clone size: few; V gene: TRBV19; J gene: TRBJ1-4; CDR3 DNA: TGTGCCAGTAGTATCCGGGACGCTGAAAAACTGTTTTTT; CDR3 protein: CASSIRDAEKLFF
D gene: NA; clone size: NA; V gene: TRBV19; J gene: TRBJ1-5; CDR3 DNA: TGTGCCAGTAGTGGGAGTAGCAATCAGCCCCAGCATTTT; CDR3 protein: CASSGSSNQPQHF
D gene: NA; clone size: NA; V gene: TRBV6-1; J gene: TRBJ1-2; CDR3 DNA: TGTGCCAGCAATTACAGGGAAGTAGGCTATGGCTACACCTTC; CDR3 protein: CASNYREVGYGYTF
D gene: NA; clone size: NA; V gene: TRBV5-4; J gene: TRBJ1-1; CDR3 DNA: TGTGCCAGCAGCTTGGGTGGACACTTGAACACTGAAGCTTTCTTT; CDR3 protein: CASSLGGHLNTEAFF
D gene: NA; clone size: once; V gene: TRBV14; J gene: TRBJ1-4; CDR3 DNA: TGTGCCAGCAGCCAAGATCGCTGGAGGGGTAATGAAAAACTGTTTTTT; CDR3 protein: CASSQDRWRGNEKLFF
D gene: NA; clone size: NA; V gene: TRBV19; J gene: TRBJ1-4; CDR3 DNA: TGTGCCACCGCAGCCCAGGGAGCTAATGAAAAACTGTTTTTT; CDR3 protein: CATAAQGANEKLFF
D gene: NA; clone size: NA; V gene: TRBV2; J gene: TRBJ2-1; CDR3 DNA: TGTGCCAGCACGGAACAGACAGCCTACAATGAGCAGTTCTTC; CDR3 protein: CASTEQTAYNEQFF
D gene: NA; clone size: NA; V gene: TRBV19; J gene: TRBJ1-1; CDR3 DNA: TGTGCCAGTAGATATGGACTTCGGGGACTTCGGAACACTGAAGCTTTCTTT; CDR3 protein: CASRYGLRGLRNTEAFF
D gene: TRBD1; clone size: NA; V gene: TRBV5-1; J gene: TRBJ2-2; CDR3 DNA: TGCGCCAGCCTCAACGGACAGGGAGGATTTCAAGCCGGGGAGCTGTTTTTT; CDR3 protein: CASLNGQGGFQAGELFF
D gene: NA; clone size: few; V gene: TRBV5-1; J gene: TRBJ1-4; CDR3 DNA: TGCGCCAGCAGCTTGAATCCCGCGGGTTCTGAAAAACTGTTTTTT; CDR3 protein: CASSLNPAGSEKLFF
D gene: NA; clone size: NA; V gene: TRBV29-1; J gene: TRBJ2-5; CDR3 DNA: TGCAGTTCACAGGGTACGGAGGAGACCCAGTACTTC; CDR3 protein: CSSQGTEETQYF
D gene: NA; clone size: NA; V gene: TRBV30; J gene: TRBJ1-1; CDR3 DNA: TGTGCCTGGTCAGGGGATACTGAAGCTTTCTTT; CDR3 protein: CAWSGDTEAFF
D gene: TRBD2; clone size: NA; V gene: TRBV7-2; J gene: TRBJ2-1; CDR3 DNA: TGTGCCAGCAGCTTATGGCGACGACTAGCGGGGAAATTCCACAATGAGCAGTTCTTC; CDR3 protein: CASSLWRRLAGKFHNEQFF
D gene: NA; clone size: NA; V gene: TRBV7-9; J gene: TRBJ2-1; CDR3 DNA: TGTGCCAGCAGCAGAGCCCAGGGGCCGGCACAGTTCTTC; CDR3 protein: CASSRAQGPAQFF
D gene: NA; clone size: NA; V gene: TRBV7-3; J gene: TRBJ1-1; CDR3 DNA: TGTGCCAGCAGCTTAACTTACAGGGATACTGAAGCTTTCTTT; CDR3 protein: CASSLTYRDTEAFF